The 27 T cell receptor beta chains below all came from one sample that was sequenced in a study of blood T cell repertoires in COVID-19. Assay used: immunoSEQ multiplex PCR; TCRdb lists only in-frame clones, some missing. Of 200,000 to 250,000 clones in the sample, approximately 82% are singletons; the top ten hold roughly 3.4%. Sequencing input: peripheral blood. Receptor source: a young woman with acute or convalescent COVID-19.

The J gene is TRBJ2-7, the V gene TRBV27; 10 bases are shared with TRBD2. Germline assignment: CDR1 MNHEY and CDR2 SMNVEV (reference sequence). Trimming removed 3 bases from V and 3 bases from J; junction bases left unmatched: 26. CDR3 length: 22 amino acids. The CDR3 loop is CASSLTSGGEGRASGRFYEQYF. Here the CDR3 DNA reads TGTGCCAGCAGTTTGACCTCTGGAGGGGAGGGACGGGCTAGCGGGAGATTCTACGAGCAGTACTTC.

The chain links TRBV5-6 to TRBJ1-1; possibly TRBD1 for D (6 bases). The germline V gene has CDR1 SGHDT and CDR2 YYEEEE. Trimming left V 5 bases short and J 5 bases short, with 19 bases between. CDR3 length equals 15 residues. CDR3: CASRGRGGLRTEAFF. The CDR3 DNA reads TGTGCCAGCAGGGGAAGAGGGGGATTGAGAACTGAAGCTTTCTTT.

This chain connects TRBV6-6 to TRBJ2-7; D is uncertain. Trimming removed 7 bases at V and 5 bases at J, with 3 bases between. This CDR3 has 9 residues. Germline V gives CDR1 MNHNY, CDR2 SVGAGI (reference sequence). In DNA, the CDR3 is TGTGCCAGCAACAACGAGCAGTACTTC. This codes for CASNNEQYF.

J is TRBJ1-2 and V is TRBV5-6; 9 nucleotides match TRBD1. The V and J ends lost 1 base and 6 bases, in that order; junction bases with no gene match: 10. Germline V CDR1 and CDR2: SGHDT, YYEEEE. This CDR3 comprises 16 residues. The CDR3 here is CASSLLRDREGDGYTF. DNA for the CDR3: TGTGCCAGCAGCTTGCTCCGGGACAGGGAAGGGGATGGCTACACCTTC.

The chain has TRBV29-1 and TRBJ1-5, with 7 bases matching TRBD1. CDR3 length: 15 amino acids. The germline V gene has CDR1 SQVTM and CDR2 ANQGSEA. After removal of 4 bases from V and 1 base from J, the junction contained 7 bases not matched to a gene. The CDR3 bases are TGCAGCGTTGGGGACAGTAGTCAGAGCAATCAGCCCCAGCATTTT. Residues: CSVGDSSQSNQPQHF.

The genes are TRBV12-5 and TRBJ2-1; 13 nucleotides match TRBD2. The germline V gene has CDR1 LGHNT and CDR2 FRNRAP. This CDR3 is built from 22 residues. Losses at the gene ends were 1 base for V and 0 bases for J; bases not matched to a gene: 15. The CDR3 DNA sequence: TGTGCTAGTGGTTTGGCCCCTCCGACTAGCGGGAGGCCGATAAGCTCCTACAATGAGCAGTTCTTC. Its translation is CASGLAPPTSGRPISSYNEQFF.

The rearrangement uses TRBV5-1 and TRBJ2-5, with 8 bases fitting TRBD2. The CDR3 has 14 residues. The junction had 10 bases not matched to a gene; V was cut back by 7 bases and J by 5 bases. Germline values: CDR1 SGHRS, CDR2 YFSETQ. The CDR3 spells CASGPSGSAETQYF. Written as DNA, the CDR3 is TGCGCCAGCGGCCCAAGCGGGAGTGCTGAGACCCAGTACTTC.

The chain couples TRBV2 to TRBJ1-1; D call uncertain. The CDR3 has 12 residues. V lost 4 bases and J 7 bases, leaving 10 bases between the germline ends. Per germline, CDR1 SNHLY and CDR2 FYNNEI. CDR3 nucleotide sequence: TGTGCCAGCAGTGTAATGAGAGTTGAAGCTTTCTTT. It specifies CASSVMRVEAFF.

The V call is TRBV19, the J call TRBJ2-1; 15 bases agree with TRBD2. V was pared by 1 base and J by 4 bases, with 2 bases of the junction left unmatched. CDR1 and CDR2 from the germline V gene are LNHDA and SQIVND (reference sequence). The CDR3 spans 17 residues. CDR3 residues: CASSIGTSGRGYNEQFF. In nucleotides, the CDR3 is TGTGCCAGTAGTATAGGGACTAGCGGGAGGGGGTACAATGAGCAGTTCTTC.

This clone was picked up a small number of times. CDR3 sequence reads: CASSLGSGLQPQHF. Written as DNA, the CDR3 is TGTGCCAGCAGCTTAGGATCGGGACTTCAGCCCCAGCATTTT. The chain links TRBV7-8 to TRBJ1-5; D is possibly TRBD1 (5 bases). This CDR3 contains 14 residues. The germline V gene has CDR1 SGHVS and CDR2 FQNEAQ. The ends were cut back, 1 base at V and 6 bases at J, with 10 bases in the middle.

The V call is TRBV6-6, the J call TRBJ2-1, with TRBD2 as a possible D gene (6 bases). This CDR3 is built from 15 residues. Germline V gene sequence: CDR1 MNHNY, CDR2 SVGAGI (reference sequence). Trimming shortened V by 2 bases and J by 2 bases, and 10 bases separated the two germline ends. The CDR3 bases are TGTGCCAGCAGTTACGGAGGGCAGGCCTACAATGAGCAGTTCTTC. The encoded protein is CASSYGGQAYNEQFF.

This chain links TRBV15 with TRBJ2-3; a possible D gene is TRBD2 (6 bases). Germline V lookup: CDR1 LNHNV, CDR2 YYDKDF (reference sequence). V was cut by 0 bases and J by 6 bases, with 7 bases left in between. The CDR3 is 13 residues long. CDR3 nucleotides: TGTGCCACCAGCAGAGATCGGGGGGATACGCAGTATTTT. Its translation: CATSRDRGDTQYF.

V usage is TRBV2 and J usage is TRBJ2-7; TRBD1 aligns across 8 bases. Trimming at V came to 2 bases and at J to 4 bases, leaving 4 bases not matched to a gene. In germline, CDR1 is SNHLY, CDR2 FYNNEI. This CDR3 is built from 14 residues. CDR3 nucleotide sequence: TGTGCCAGCAGTGAAACAGGGGGGAAATACGAGCAGTACTTC. Translated, it gives CASSETGGKYEQYF.

V usage is TRBV6-5 and J usage is TRBJ2-1, with 9 bases that match TRBD1. Germline V gene data show CDR1 as MNHEY and CDR2 as SVGAGI. The CDR3 is made up of 13 amino acids. The J segment lost 6 bases and the V segment lost 6 bases, leaving 3 bases of the junction unmatched. CDR3 bases: TGTGCCAGCAGCGCGACAGGGGGCAATGAGCAGTTCTTC. Amino acid sequence: CASSATGGNEQFF.

Here the CDR3 DNA reads TGTGCCAGCTCACTCGGCAGGGGGCTTGGAGAGACCCAGTACTTC. Protein: CASSLGRGLGETQYF. The chain joins TRBV18 to TRBJ2-5; 8 positions agree with TRBD1. The CDR3 length is 15 residues. Trimming at V came to 4 bases and at J to 4 bases, leaving 8 bases not matched to a gene. The germline gives CDR1 KGHSH, CDR2 LQKENI.

The chain employs TRBV2 and TRBJ2-7, with 10 bases matching TRBD2. This CDR3 has 17 residues. Germline loops: CDR1 SNHLY, CDR2 FYNNEI. V shed 7 bases, J shed 0 bases, and the junction held 12 bases outside the gene matches. CDR3 sequence reads: CASMDTSGTGSSYEQYF. CDR3 DNA sequence: TGTGCCAGCATGGATACTAGCGGGACGGGGAGCTCCTACGAGCAGTACTTC.

The chain has TRBV6-2 or TRBV6-3 and TRBJ2-3; maybe TRBD1 (6 bases). The germline V gene has CDR1 MNHEY and CDR2 SVGEGT. The CDR3 has 14 residues. The V and J ends lost 3 bases and 3 bases respectively, with 10 bases between them. The CDR3 DNA reads as TGTGCCAGCAGTTATACAGGGTGGACAGATACGCAGTATTTT. It yields the protein CASSYTGWTDTQYF.

CDR3 sequence (DNA): TGCGCCAGCACGGGGTCAGGGGCCGGGGAGCTGTTTTTT. This translates into CASTGSGAGELFF. The V gene is TRBV10-2, the J gene TRBJ2-2; D may be TRBD1 (6 bases). V lost 7 bases and J lost 6, with 12 bases in between. This CDR3 has 13 residues. The germline CDR1 and CDR2 sequences are WSHSY and SAAADI.

The chain joins TRBV5-1 to TRBJ1-1; TRBD1 matches at 12 bases. The CDR3 is 17 amino acids. The germline CDR1 and CDR2 sequences are SGHRS and YFSETQ. The V segment lost 3 bases and the J segment 11 bases; nucleotides outside the gene matches: 17. The CDR3 loop reads CASSSRPTGTGGMGAFF. CDR3 coding DNA: TGCGCCAGCAGCTCCCGACCGACCGGGACAGGGGGCATGGGGGCTTTCTTT. Variable domain in full (rest from reference TRBV5-1 and TRBJ1-1): KAGVTQTPRYLIKTRGQQVTLSCSPISGHRSVSWYQQTPGQGLQFLFEYFSETQRNKGNFPGRFSGRQFSNSRSEMNVSTLELGDSALYLCASSSRPTGTGGMGAFFGQGTRLTVV.

A remark on this clone: At the DNA level, this CDR3 is encoded by other sequences in the same sample as well. The chain combines TRBV19 with TRBJ1-1; perhaps TRBD1 as D (6 bases). Germline CDR1 and CDR2: LNHDA and SQIVND (reference sequence). V shed 10 bases and J shed 1 base, with 13 bases lying between them. This CDR3 is 13 amino acids long. CDR3 residues: CATIRTANTEAFF. CDR3 DNA: TGTGCCACCATCAGGACAGCGAACACTGAAGCTTTCTTT.

The chain uses TRBV4-1 and TRBJ2-7; TRBD1 is a possible D gene (5 bases). V was cut by 2 bases and J by 3 bases, with 14 bases left in between. This CDR3 comprises 15 residues. CDR1 MGHRA and CDR2 YSYEKL come from the germline V gene. CDR3 loop: CASSQSQGLFYEQYF. The CDR3 DNA reads as TGCGCCAGCAGCCAAAGTCAGGGCTTATTCTACGAGCAGTACTTC.

The CDR3 loop reads CASRASAGRTDTQYF. The CDR3 bases are TGTGCCAGCAGGGCATCGGCGGGGCGCACAGATACGCAGTATTTT. The rearrangement links TRBV6-6 to TRBJ2-3; the D gene is possibly TRBD2 (6 bases). With 6 bases removed from V and 1 base from J, the gap between germline ends came to 14 bases. The CDR3 runs 15 residues. Per germline, CDR1 MNHNY and CDR2 SVGAGI (reference sequence).

This clone occurred a few times. V gene TRBV11-3 combines with J gene TRBJ2-2; the D gene is possibly TRBD2 (6 bases). V gave up 1 base and J gave up 6 bases, with 18 bases separating them. The CDR3 length is 17 residues. Germline loops: CDR1 SGHNT, CDR2 YENEEA. In nucleotides, the CDR3 is TGTGCCAGCAGCTTAGGACTCCTAGGAGGGGCCCCCGGGGAGCTGTTTTTT. It codes for CASSLGLLGGAPGELFF.

The chain links TRBV6-1 to TRBJ2-7, with 8 bases aligning to TRBD1. The germline V gene has CDR1 MNHNS and CDR2 SASEGT. The V and J ends lost 0 bases and 1 base, in that order; junction bases with no gene match: 5. This CDR3 comprises 16 residues. CDR3 loop: CASSEAWDRISYEQYF. CDR3 nucleotides: TGTGCCAGCAGTGAAGCATGGGACAGGATTTCCTACGAGCAGTACTTC.

This CDR3 is CASGLTGGSGANVLTF. As DNA, the CDR3 is TGTGCTAGTGGTTTGACGGGGGGTTCTGGGGCCAACGTCCTGACTTTC. The chain combines TRBV12-5 with TRBJ2-6; 7 nucleotides line up with TRBD2. The trim removed 2 bases at V and 1 base at J, leaving 2 bases unmatched. Germline CDR1 is LGHNT and CDR2 is FRNRAP. The CDR3 sequence is 16 residues long.

This clone was seen only once. This chain links TRBV7-9 with TRBJ1-1, with D perhaps matching TRBD1 (6 bases). This CDR3 has 16 residues. Trimming pared 4 bases from V and 6 bases from J, leaving 21 bases between. CDR1 and CDR2 from the germline V gene are SEHNR and FQNEAQ (reference sequence). The CDR3 DNA reads as TGTGCCAGCAGCTCCGTACAGGGATCTCGGCCCCCTGAAGCTTTCTTT. Its translation: CASSSVQGSRPPEAFF. Based on the CDR3 plus reference TRBV7-9 and TRBJ1-1, the full variable domain is DTGVSQNPRHKITKRGQNVTFRCDPISEHNRLYWYRQTLGQGPEFLTYFQNEAQLEKSRLLSDRFSAERPKGSFSTLEIQRTEQGDSAMYLCASSSVQGSRPPEAFFGQGTRLTVV.

The gene calls are TRBV6-2 or TRBV6-3 and TRBJ2-4, with D possibly TRBD2 on 5 matching bases. Trimming took 4 bases from V and 0 from J, leaving 19 bases between them. Germline V gene sequence: CDR1 MNHEY, CDR2 SVGEGT. The CDR3 covers 18 residues. CDR3 sequence (DNA): TGTGCCAGCAGTTTATTATTGGGAGTTCAACCAGCCAAAAACATTCAGTACTTC. This translates into CASSLLLGVQPAKNIQYF.